This T cell receptor (beta chain) was captured in a study of human T cells and chemical hapten exposure. TCRdb re-called the RACE reads with MiXCR, one entry per CDR3 protein. The sample includes some 82,000 distinct CDR3 sequences, more than 6.5% of them seen just once. Time point meaning: patch test 2, 6 weeks after DPC sensitization. The treatment was: therapeutic diphenylcyclopropenone sensitization with weekly scalp DPC. The length of the CDR3 is 13 residues. Germline loops: CDR1 LNHDA, CDR2 SQIVND (reference sequence). V lost 10 bases and J lost 6, with 18 bases in between. This TCR was sampled from a woman in her 30s with alopecia areata. Some clones in this sample may be carry-over from other donors' samples. The rearrangement links TRBV19 to TRBJ1-2; possibly TRBD1 for D (5 bases). This sample comprised whole blood, obtained in connection with sensitization to the hapten diphenylcyclopropenone (DPC). CDR3 DNA sequence: TGTGCCATCGCGCCTGACCGGGACCATGGCTACACCTTC. Translation gives CAIAPDRDHGYTF.